This record looks at one T cell receptor (beta chain) sequence and its context. Antigen: not known. The data originate from a study of Graves' ophthalmopathy and Graves' hyperthyroidism. Study observations and caveats: Also, most clonotypes expanded in the thyroid above 0.001 frequency appeared in blood.

The CDR3 covers 16 residues. V was clipped by 7 bases and J by 1 base, with 20 bases between them. Germline V CDR1 and CDR2: MNHNS, SASEGT. RNA transcripts were the source from which TCR beta CDR3 regions were amplified. HTBI primers served in a first-round RT-PCR, which a second-round multiplex PCR followed. TCRdb analysed the multiplex PCR reads with MiXCR anew, one entry per CDR3 protein. The table shows about 620,000 distinct CDR3 sequences, with 22% occurring only once. The V call is TRBV6-1, the J call TRBJ2-7, with D perhaps matching TRBD1 (6 bases). The source material was peripheral blood. The TCR sequence derives from a woman younger than 30 with stable Graves' hyperthyroidism. Some clones in this sample may be carry-over from other donors' samples. CDR3 loop: CASTNLDSIGSYEQYF. In DNA form, the CDR3 reads TGTGCCAGCACGAACTTGGACAGTATCGGATCCTACGAGCAGTACTTC.